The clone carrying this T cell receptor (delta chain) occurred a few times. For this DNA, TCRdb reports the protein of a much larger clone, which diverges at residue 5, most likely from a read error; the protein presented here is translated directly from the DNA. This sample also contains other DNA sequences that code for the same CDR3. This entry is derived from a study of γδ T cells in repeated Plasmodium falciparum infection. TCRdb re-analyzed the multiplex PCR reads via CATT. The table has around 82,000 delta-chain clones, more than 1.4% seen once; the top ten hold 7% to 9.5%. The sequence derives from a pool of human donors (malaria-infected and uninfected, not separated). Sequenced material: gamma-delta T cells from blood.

The DNA of the CDR3 is TGTGCCTGTGACCGCCTGGGGGACACGAGCGATAAACTCATCTTT. Translating gives CACDRLGDTSDKLIF. J is TRDJ1 and V is TRDV2; 8 bases align to TRDD3. Because TCRdb records no J gene, it was assigned here through a match of the DNA to germline. The V segment lost 3 bases and the J segment 4 bases; nucleotides outside the gene matches: 9. CDR3 length: 15 amino acids. Germline lookup yields CDR1 GEAIGNYY and CDR2 EKD.